This TCR beta chain was identified during a study of blood T cell repertoires in COVID-19. Study background: The study drew acute and convalescent COVID-19 samples from the United States, Italy and Spain. Sources were T cells, B-cell-depleted T cells, or PBMCs; the material itself was cDNA or gDNA.

Authors' processing steps: By means of reference gene primer amplification, nucleated cell counts were estimated. Data came from immunoSEQ multiplex PCR; TCRdb stores just in-frame clones and leaves some out. That table is the source of V, J and clone size, and D and trimming were worked out from the DNA. The sample holds under 250,000 clones, 70% to 90% seen once. Sequencing used peripheral blood. This receptor was identified in a woman in her 70s with active or convalescent COVID-19.

CDR3: CASSAGYSPLHF. Here the CDR3 DNA reads TGTGCCAGCAGCGCCGGGTATTCACCCCTCCACTTT. This chain connects TRBV9 to TRBJ1-6; the D is unclear. V dropped 3 bases and J dropped 8 bases, with 6 bases sitting between them. The CDR3 sequence is 12 residues long. Germline CDR1 is SGDLS and CDR2 is YYNGEE.